This T cell receptor beta chain was captured in a study of T cell repertoires and HLA-DP antigens. Study at large: Transduced HeLa cells presented HLA-DP to CD4+ T cells.

CD4+ T cells, purified by negative selection, averaged roughly 98% purity. CDR3 length: 15 amino acids. V gave up 2 bases and J gave up 6 bases, with 14 bases separating them. Germline lookup yields CDR1 SGHTA and CDR2 FQGNSA. The PCR primers covered 54 TRBV and 13 TRBJ segments. Assay used: immunoSEQ multiplex PCR; TCRdb lists only in-frame clones, some missing. The sample shows approximately 86,000 clones, about 89% of them seen only once. Notes on this clone: Its antigen is unidentified.

This clonotype was obtained from a man aged 50-60 years in good health and CMV-seronegative. The chain has TRBV7-2 and TRBJ2-1; a weak D match, TRBD1 (5 bases). Sequencing used CD4+ T cells from PBMCs. The CDR3 spells CASSLSGKPINEQFF. CDR3 sequence (DNA): TGTGCCAGCAGCTTATCAGGGAAACCTATCAATGAGCAGTTCTTC.